This entry lists 10 T cell receptor beta chains sequenced from one sample in a study of preoperative IRX-2 immunotherapy in early breast cancer. Here immunoSEQ multiplex PCR was the method, and the copy in TCRdb shows in-frame clones only, minus some. The sample lists 35,000 to 40,000 clones; roughly 82% were seen once. The sample's treatment: preoperative locoregional IRX-2 cytokine immunotherapy. The sample was lymph node tissue, taken after IRX-2 immunotherapy. These TCRs come from a human donor with breast cancer.

Regarding this clone: Residues arising from an ambiguous or unread base are written as X. The chain links TRBV6-8 to TRBJ1-5; D is perhaps TRBD1 (5 bases). The V end lost 5 bases, the J end lost 5 bases, and 13 bases lay between the germline ends. Looked up from germline, CDR1 is MNHGY and CDR2 is SAAAGT. The CDR3 consists of 14 residues. DNA for the CDR3: TGTGCCAGCAGTGGGAGACAGRGGTATCAGCCCCAGCATTTT. Its translation: CASSGRQXYQPQHF.

V and J are TRBV14 and TRBJ2-7, with TRBD1 identical over 9 bases. V was clipped by 5 bases and J by 3 bases; unmatched bases: 5. The CDR3 is 14 residues long. CDR1 is SGHDN, CDR2 FVKESK, per germline. The CDR3 reads CASSKQGALYEQYF. The CDR3 DNA is TGTGCCAGCAGCAAACAGGGGGCCCTCTACGAGCAGTACTTC. The entire variable domain, with the rest obtained from reference TRBV14 and TRBJ2-7, is as follows: EAGVTQFPSHSVIEKGQTVTLRCDPISGHDNLYWYRRVMGKEIKFLLHFVKESKQDESGMPNNRFLAERTGGTYSTLKVQPAELEDSGVYFCASSKQGALYEQYFGPGTRLTVT.

A few counts support this clone. Other DNA sequences of this sample code for an identical CDR3. The chain employs TRBV11-3 and TRBJ1-4; no reliable D call. Deletions cut 5 bases from V and 8 bases from J, with 18 bases between. The CDR3 is 15 residues long. CDR1 and CDR2 (germline): SGHNT, YENEEA. The CDR3 sequence is CASSPRTGQGEKLFF. Written as DNA, the CDR3 is TGTGCCAGCAGCCCAAGAACCGGGCAAGGGGAAAAACTGTTTTTT.

The rearrangement joins TRBV6-8 to TRBJ2-7; 14 bases line up with TRBD2. J lost 2 bases, V lost 5 bases, and 11 bases had no gene match. The V gene's germline CDR1 is MNHGY and CDR2 SAAAGT. This CDR3 has 18 amino acids. The CDR3 is CASSLRTSGGPTPYEQYF. Written as DNA, the CDR3 is TGTGCCAGCAGTCTCCGGACTAGCGGGGGGCCCACTCCCTACGAGCAGTACTTC.

The chain has TRBV11-3 and TRBJ1-1; 7 nucleotides match TRBD1. Germline V gene data show CDR1 as SGHNT and CDR2 as YENEEA. With 7 bases clipped from V and 3 bases from J, the junction kept 14 bases outside the gene matches. The CDR3 sequence is 16 residues long. The DNA of the CDR3 is TGTGCCAGCAACCTCGGTACAGGGGTTTTACACACTGAAGCTTTCTTT. This sequence encodes CASNLGTGVLHTEAFF.

The genes are TRBV11-3 and TRBJ1-4, with D possibly matching TRBD1 (5 bases). The length of the CDR3 is 17 residues. The ends were cut back, 2 bases at V and 5 bases at J, with 18 bases in the middle. Germline-derived CDR1 and CDR2 are SGHNT and YENEEA. The CDR3, as DNA: TGTGCCAGCAGCTTAAACACCCCCCAGGGATCAAATGAAAAACTGTTTTTT. This encodes CASSLNTPQGSNEKLFF.

V and J are TRBV11-3 and TRBJ1-2; D perhaps matches TRBD1 (6 bases). The CDR3 is 15 amino acids. The germline V and J ends were trimmed by 0 bases and 4 bases, with 12 bases remaining between them. Germline values: CDR1 SGHNT, CDR2 YENEEA. CDR3 in amino acids: CASSLEGTKVYGYTF. CDR3 in DNA: TGTGCCAGCAGCTTAGAGGGGACAAAGGTCTATGGCTACACCTTC. The variable domain in full, completed from reference TRBV11-3 and TRBJ1-2, reads EAGVVQSPRYKIIEKKQPVAFWCNPISGHNTLYWYLQNLGQGPELLIRYENEEAVDDSQLPKDRFSAERLKGVDSTLKIQPAELGDSAVYLCASSLEGTKVYGYTFGSGTRLTVV.

J is TRBJ1-1 and V is TRBV29-1; a weak D match, TRBD1 (6 bases). V lost 6 bases to trimming and J lost 1 base, with 12 bases between them. The germline gives CDR1 SQVTM, CDR2 ANQGSEA. This CDR3 has 13 residues. The CDR3 region has the DNA TGCAGCGTGGCCGGACAGCCGAACACTGAAGCTTTCTTT. As protein: CSVAGQPNTEAFF.

The rearrangement uses TRBV11-3 and TRBJ2-1, with D unresolved. This CDR3 has 16 residues. V lost 1 base to trimming and J lost 0 bases, with 10 bases between them. Germline V gene lookup returns CDR1 SGHNT and CDR2 YENEEA. This CDR3 is CASSLGQWSSYNEQFF. In nucleotides, the CDR3 is TGTGCCAGCAGCTTAGGTCAATGGAGCTCCTACAATGAGCAGTTCTTC.

The chain carries TRBV19 and TRBJ1-5, with 11 nucleotides matching TRBD1. With V trimmed by 3 bases and J by 1 base, 17 bases remained unmatched. CDR1 and CDR2 (germline): LNHDA, SQIVND (reference sequence). The CDR3 extends over 21 amino acids. The CDR3 DNA follows: TGTGCCAGTAGTATTAGGGCTAGGGACAGGGGGGGAACGATGAGCAATCAGCCCCAGCATTTT. This codes for CASSIRARDRGGTMSNQPQHF.